Listed here are 25 T cell receptor beta chains from one sample, sequenced in a study of T cell repertoires in ileal Crohn's disease. Profiled with immunoSEQ multiplex PCR; TCRdb holds only in-frame clones, not every one. The table shows under 35,000 clones, with about 80% occurring only once. The sequencing input was ileal tissue. The receptors come from an adult with Crohn's disease.

The chain carries TRBV30 and TRBJ1-1, with D possibly matching TRBD1 (5 bases). The CDR3 spans 14 residues. The germline gives CDR1 GTSNPN, CDR2 SVGIG (reference sequence). With 0 bases removed from V and 1 base from J, the gap between germline ends came to 9 bases. Here the CDR3 reads CAWSVWGGNTEAFF. In DNA, the CDR3 is TGTGCCTGGAGTGTATGGGGGGGGAACACTGAAGCTTTCTTT.

The genes are TRBV1 and TRBJ1-2; no check of the table's D call, TRBD1, against the DNA was made. TRBV1 represents a pseudogene. This CDR3 comprises 16 residues. The CDR3 DNA reads as TGCACCAGCAGCTTAGACAGGGTAGGGGAGAACTATGGCTACACCTTC. Protein product: CTSSLDRVGENYGYTF.

This chain links TRBV7-9 with TRBJ2-1; the D gene is possibly TRBD2 (5 bases). Germline assignment: CDR1 SEHNR and CDR2 FQNEAQ (reference sequence). CDR3 length equals 13 residues. Trimming pared 5 bases from V and 2 bases from J, leaving 7 bases between. CDR3 sequence (DNA): TGTGCCAGCAGCAGGGAGACCTACAATGAGCAGTTCTTC. Translating gives CASSRETYNEQFF.

This rearrangement joins TRBV5-6 to TRBJ2-4; a possible D gene is TRBD1 (5 bases). CDR3 length equals 14 residues. The V and J ends lost 4 bases and 2 bases respectively, with 10 bases between them. Germline CDR1 SGHDT, CDR2 YYEEEE. The CDR3 bases are TGTGCCAGCAGCGAAGGACAATCCAAAAACATTCAGTACTTC. Translation gives CASSEGQSKNIQYF.

V usage is TRBV18 and J usage is TRBJ1-1; D unresolved. V lost 5 bases, J lost 10 bases, and 14 bases lay in between. The CDR3 spans 12 residues. Per the germline V gene, CDR1 is KGHSH and CDR2 is LQKENI. The CDR3 loop reads CASSGRVGIAFF. The DNA for the CDR3 is TGTGCCAGCTCAGGGAGGGTCGGCATAGCTTTCTTT.

The genes are TRBV5-6 and TRBJ2-5; 14 nucleotides agree with TRBD2. The V segment lost 4 bases and the J segment 5 bases; nucleotides outside the gene matches: 4. CDR1 and CDR2 (germline): SGHDT, YYEEEE. This CDR3 has 15 amino acids. The CDR3 coding sequence is TGTGCCAGCAGCCCCGGACTAGCGGGAGGCGAGACCCAGTACTTC. This encodes CASSPGLAGGETQYF.

V and J are TRBV6-6 and TRBJ2-5; D remains ambiguous. The CDR3 contains 13 residues. V was clipped by 8 bases and J by 4 bases, with 14 bases between them. The germline CDR1 and CDR2 sequences are MNHNY and SVGAGI (reference sequence). CDR3: CASSRSLGETQYF. In nucleotides, the CDR3 is TGTGCCAGCTCGCGGAGTTTGGGAGAGACCCAGTACTTC.

Only one count was recorded for this clone. The rearrangement uses TRBV5-6 and TRBJ2-7; D unresolved. Germline-derived CDR1 and CDR2 are SGHDT and YYEEEE. Trimming left V 2 bases short and J 0 bases short, with 9 bases between. This CDR3 has 14 amino acids. The CDR3 DNA reads TGTGCCAGCAGCTTTCATGAGATCTCCTACGAGCAGTACTTC. The encoded protein is CASSFHEISYEQYF.

The V call is TRBV5-4, the J call TRBJ2-3; 10 bases match TRBD2. The CDR3 has 16 residues. The ends lost 3 bases at V and 5 bases at J; junction bases unmatched: 9. Germline V lookup: CDR1 SGHNT, CDR2 YYREEE (reference sequence). The CDR3 loop reads CASSSPGLAVLDTQYF. Written as DNA, the CDR3 is TGTGCCAGCAGCTCCCCTGGACTAGCGGTTCTAGATACGCAGTATTTT. The entire variable domain, with the rest obtained from reference TRBV5-4 and TRBJ2-3, is as follows: ETGVTQSPTHLIKTRGQQVTLRCSSQSGHNTVSWYQQALGQGPQFIFQYYREEENGRGNFPPRFSGLQFPNYSSELNVNALELDDSALYLCASSSPGLAVLDTQYFGPGTRLTVL.

The chain carries TRBV18 and TRBJ2-2, with D possibly being TRBD2 (5 bases). This CDR3 is built from 16 residues. Between the trimmed V and J ends, which lost 6 bases and 6 bases, there was a span of 20 bases. Germline values: CDR1 KGHSH, CDR2 LQKENI. CDR3 in DNA: TGTGCCAGCTCTATCTCCCGAGGGAAAAATGCCGGGGAGCTGTTTTTT. Translating gives CASSISRGKNAGELFF.

The chain couples TRBV7-9 to TRBJ1-1; D is uncertain. The V gene lost 2 bases and the J gene lost 11 bases, with 15 bases spanning the gap. The length of the CDR3 is 13 residues. Looked up from germline, CDR1 is SEHNR and CDR2 is FQNEAQ (reference sequence). The DNA of the CDR3 is TGTGCCAGCAGCTTAAGCGGCAGCCTGGGGGCTTTCTTT. Its translation is CASSLSGSLGAFF.

The chain carries TRBV18 and TRBJ2-7; TRBD1 is a possible D gene (6 bases). The V gene's germline CDR1 is KGHSH and CDR2 LQKENI. The CDR3 is 16 residues long. V was clipped by 4 bases and J by 5 bases, with 21 bases between them. The CDR3 loop is CASSLSSGQLGNEQYF. CDR3 DNA sequence: TGTGCCAGCTCACTATCTTCCGGACAGCTTGGCAACGAGCAGTACTTC.

V gene TRBV5-4 combines with J gene TRBJ2-7, with D perhaps matching TRBD1 (5 bases). CDR1 is SGHNT, CDR2 YYREEE, per germline (reference sequence). Trimming pared 5 bases from V and 0 bases from J, leaving 9 bases between. CDR3 length equals 13 residues. In nucleotides, the CDR3 is TGTGCCAGCAGAGGCAGGGACTCCTACGAGCAGTACTTC. It is translated as CASRGRDSYEQYF.

In this sample, this clone turned up a few times. This chain joins TRBV7-9 and TRBJ1-4; D not certain. Trimming cost V 6 bases and J 7 bases, with 9 bases left between them. The length of the CDR3 is 12 residues. Germline lookup yields CDR1 SEHNR and CDR2 FQNEAQ (reference sequence). The CDR3 is CASSLQSEKLFF. The DNA of the CDR3 is TGTGCCAGCAGTCTCCAGTCTGAAAAACTGTTTTTT.

The genes are TRBV18 and TRBJ1-5; maybe TRBD1 (5 bases). The CDR3 runs to 14 residues. Looked up from germline, CDR1 is KGHSH and CDR2 is LQKENI. The V gene lost 6 bases and the J gene lost 4 bases, with 13 bases spanning the gap. The CDR3 region is CASSRTSKNQPQHF. CDR3 sequence (DNA): TGTGCCAGCTCGCGGACATCGAAGAATCAGCCCCAGCATTTT.

As to this clone: Other DNA sequences of this sample code for an identical CDR3. This chain joins TRBV4-1 and TRBJ1-2; the D gene is possibly TRBD1 (5 bases). The CDR3 is made up of 14 amino acids. V was clipped by 0 bases and J by 5 bases, with 10 bases between them. Per germline, CDR1 MGHRA and CDR2 YSYEKL. The CDR3 region has the DNA TGCGCCAGCAGCCAAGATAATAGGGGATATGGCTACACCTTC. It specifies CASSQDNRGYGYTF.

The CDR3 here is CASSTIASIHEQYF. The CDR3, as DNA: TGTGCCAGCAGCACCATAGCCTCGATCCACGAGCAGTACTTC. J is TRBJ2-7 and V is TRBV21-1; the table gives TRBD2 as D, unverified against the DNA. TRBV21-1 is classified as a pseudogene. The CDR3 runs 14 residues.

V usage is TRBV19 and J usage is TRBJ2-2; D is ambiguous. CDR3 length: 13 amino acids. CDR1 LNHDA and CDR2 SQIVND come from the germline V gene (reference sequence). Trimming shortened V by 3 bases and J by 7 bases, and 9 bases separated the two germline ends. CDR3 nucleotide sequence: TGTGCCAGTAGTATCCGAATTAGCGGGGAGCTGTTTTTT. Its protein is CASSIRISGELFF.

This chain links TRBV7-8 with TRBJ2-6, with 9 bases lining up with TRBD2. V shed 5 bases and J 3 bases; nucleotides not matched to a gene: 8. The CDR3 is made up of 17 amino acids. The germline V gene has CDR1 SGHVS and CDR2 FQNEAQ. The CDR3 protein is CASSPTASGDGANVLTF. CDR3 bases: TGTGCCAGCAGCCCCACAGCTAGCGGGGATGGGGCCAACGTCCTGACTTTC.

The chain employs TRBV11-2 and TRBJ1-3, with a tentative D call TRBD1 (5 bases). From germline, CDR1 is SGHAT and CDR2 FQNNGV. V gave up 5 bases and J gave up 4 bases, with 9 bases separating them. CDR3 length: 13 residues. In DNA, the CDR3 is TGTGCCAGCAGCCGGGGGGTCGGAAACACCATATATTTT. The encoded protein is CASSRGVGNTIYF.

The rearrangement uses TRBV6-1 and TRBJ1-6; D might be TRBD1 (5 bases). This CDR3 contains 14 residues. V was trimmed by 7 bases and J by 7 bases, leaving 14 bases between them. The germline CDR1 and CDR2 sequences are MNHNS and SASEGT. The CDR3 region is CASIKGEGNSPLHF. The CDR3 DNA reads TGTGCCAGCATCAAAGGGGAGGGCAATTCACCCCTCCACTTT.

The gene calls are TRBV7-2 and TRBJ2-5, with 8 bases identical to TRBD1. This CDR3 spans 17 amino acids. With V trimmed by 5 bases and J by 5 bases, 16 bases remained unmatched. The germline gives CDR1 SGHTA, CDR2 FQGNSA. DNA for the CDR3: TGTGCCAGCAGCCTGGGGACAGGAGGTGCATCTGCGGAGACCCAGTACTTC. Its translation: CASSLGTGGASAETQYF.

The genes are TRBV29-1 and TRBJ2-7; a possible D gene is TRBD2 (5 bases). The CDR3 length is 11 residues. The V and J ends lost 5 bases and 5 bases respectively, with 10 bases between them. CDR1 and CDR2 from the germline V gene are SQVTM and ANQGSEA. CDR3 DNA sequence: TGCAGCGTTATGGGGAGAGACGAGCAGTACTTC. This gives the protein CSVMGRDEQYF.

This chain links TRBV6-1 with TRBJ2-7; 8 bases line up with TRBD1. Germline CDR1 is MNHNS and CDR2 is SASEGT. CDR3 length: 13 amino acids. Germline trimming cut 6 bases from V and 1 base from J; bases unmatched to any gene: 2. Here the CDR3 reads CASRRTGSYEQYF. CDR3 DNA: TGTGCCAGCAGACGGACAGGGTCCTACGAGCAGTACTTC.

The chain joins TRBV6-1 to TRBJ1-3, with D maybe TRBD1 (5 bases). The germline V and J ends were trimmed by 11 bases and 7 bases, with 21 bases remaining between them. The germline V gene has CDR1 MNHNS and CDR2 SASEGT. The CDR3 has 14 amino acids. CDR3 DNA: TGTGCCGCCTGTGAGGGAGGGGCTCAGAACACCATATATTTT. This sequence encodes CAACEGGAQNTIYF.